This TCR beta chain was found in a study of blood T cell repertoires in COVID-19 (dated by TCRdb to the early 2020s). The study in broad terms: Samples from collaborators originated in the United States, Italy and Spain and spanned both the acute and convalescent phases of COVID-19. The prospective study material was composed of cDNA or gDNA derived from T cells, B-cell-depleted T cells, or PBMCs. Deeply sampled blood TCRbeta repertoires from subjects exposed to, actively infected with, or recovered from COVID-19 were included in the dataset. A freely available public database, intended as a resource for researchers studying the immune response to SARS-CoV-2, is where the repertoires were released. The samples were drawn from the first 160 participants of the ongoing ImmuneRACE study and from 1,254 subjects provided by 6 global collaborators. The sample metadata nearly always contained a de-identified subject ID, COVID-19 status, age in years and sex. Where available, HLA class I and class II types were taken from metadata supplied by the sample provider and were not determined by assay-based typing.

One collaborating source in Seattle enrolled patients during active infection and followed them longitudinally through the course of disease. Each collaborating institution followed its own protocols to collect whole blood in K2EDTA tubes. For TCRbeta analysis, collaborator samples were shipped as frozen whole blood, as isolated PBMCs, or as DNA extracted from either sample type. Comment on this clone: This clone's antigen is unknown. Base qualities are not provided; no much larger clone lies one nucleotide away.

The immunoSEQ Assay, a bias-controlled multiplex PCR, was used to amplify TCRbeta CDR3 regions from genomic DNA. On the study's bioinformatics: Nucleated cell counts per sample were estimated from amplification of reference gene primers within the assay. Sequence reads were collapsed and filtered to measure the absolute abundance of every unique TCRbeta CDR3 rearrangement. For each sample, productive Simpson clonality was calculated by taking the square root of Simpson's diversity index across productive rearrangements. TCRdb carries this immuneACCESS record with in-frame sequences only. Its versions omit some clonotypes, under half of them owing to an unresolved V gene in the studies checked, with the rest unexplained. V, J and clone size reflect that table, while D and trimming were determined from the DNA. The sample includes about 220,000 clones, with more than 75% observed a single time. Roughly 5.5% of the sample comes from the top ten.

What the authors observed across the whole study: The quantity of clinical and demographic metadata differed by source and by participant and was supplied without curation.

The germline V gene gives CDR1 as MDHEN and CDR2 as SYDVKM. The CDR3 runs 16 amino acids, cysteine and phenylalanine included. Only CDR3 DNA is held: 48 bases, read in frame from base 1. V is trimmed back by 5 bases and J by 2 bases, and the junction contains 6 bases that no gene match accounts for. Sequencing was done on a sample of peripheral blood. The sequence was collected from a woman in her 70s with COVID-19, enrolled during active disease. Recombination linked TRBV28 to TRBJ1-5; TRBD1 fits 10 bases in the junction. The DNA is as follows: TGTGCCAGCAGTCGATCTGGACAGGGGGGCAATCAGCCCCAGCATTTT. This sequence encodes CASSRSGQGGNQPQHF.